This entry lists 9 T cell receptor beta chains sequenced from one sample in a study of blood T cell repertoires in COVID-19. Data came from immunoSEQ multiplex PCR; TCRdb stores just in-frame clones and leaves some out. The table shows tens of thousands of clones, with more than 70% occurring only once. Sample: peripheral blood. These receptors all come from a man aged 50 to 60 with COVID-19, enrolled during active disease.

V and J are TRBV29-1 and TRBJ2-1; tentative D call: TRBD2 (5 bases). The V gene lost 3 bases and the J gene lost 6 bases, with 9 bases spanning the gap. CDR3 length equals 12 residues. The germline V gene encodes CDR1 SQVTM and CDR2 ANQGSEA. The CDR3: CSVDVGANEQFF. The CDR3 nucleotides read TGCAGCGTTGACGTGGGAGCCAATGAGCAGTTCTTC.

V gene TRBV6-6 combines with J gene TRBJ1-3; TRBD1 matches 9 bases. There are 15 residues in the CDR3. The germline gives CDR1 MNHNY, CDR2 SVGAGI (reference sequence). With 4 bases clipped from V and 1 base from J, the junction kept 2 bases outside the gene matches. CDR3 protein: CASSWDRASGNTIYF. The CDR3, as DNA: TGTGCCAGCAGTTGGGACAGGGCGTCTGGAAACACCATATATTTT.

Only one count was recorded for this clone. The chain has TRBV4-2 and TRBJ2-7; 11 bases align to TRBD2. V lost 1 base to trimming and J lost 6 bases; unmatched junction nucleotides: 17. From germline, CDR1 is LGHNA and CDR2 YNFKEQ. There are 19 residues in the CDR3. Written as DNA, the CDR3 is TGTGCCAGCAGCCAAGCACCCGTCGGGTATAGCGGGGGGGCCCGCGAGCAGTACTTC. This encodes CASSQAPVGYSGGAREQYF.

In its sample, this clone was seen a few times. V is TRBV10-3 and J is TRBJ1-2; the D is unclear. This CDR3 region has 14 residues. Germline loops: CDR1 ENHRY, CDR2 SYGVKD. Deletions cut 7 bases from V and 7 bases from J, with 19 bases between. This CDR3 is CAITPAWEGSGYTF. In DNA, the CDR3 is TGTGCCATCACCCCAGCCTGGGAGGGCAGTGGCTACACCTTC.

The chain uses TRBV5-1 and TRBJ2-5, with D possibly matching TRBD1 (6 bases). From germline, CDR1 is SGHRS and CDR2 YFSETQ. CDR3 length: 14 amino acids. Trimming left V 0 bases short and J 1 base short, with 7 bases between. CDR3 residues: CASSLGGGQETQYF. The CDR3 coding sequence is TGCGCCAGCAGCTTGGGAGGGGGCCAAGAGACCCAGTACTTC. Full variable domain (missing parts from reference TRBV5-1 and TRBJ2-5): KAGVTQTPRYLIKTRGQQVTLSCSPISGHRSVSWYQQTPGQGLQFLFEYFSETQRNKGNFPGRFSGRQFSNSRSEMNVSTLELGDSALYLCASSLGGGQETQYFGPGTRLLVL.

This rearrangement joins TRBV19 to TRBJ1-2, with unresolved D. V dropped 3 bases and J dropped 8 bases, with 13 bases sitting between them. The CDR3 is 13 amino acids. Germline assignment: CDR1 LNHDA and CDR2 SQIVND (reference sequence). The CDR3: CASSIAGINGYTF. CDR3 coding DNA: TGTGCCAGTAGTATTGCGGGAATCAACGGCTACACCTTC.

This sequence joins TRBV27 and TRBJ1-2; 8 bases are shared with TRBD1. V lost 5 bases, J lost 3 bases, and 2 bases stayed unmatched. The CDR3 is 13 residues long. Germline V lookup: CDR1 MNHEY, CDR2 SMNVEV (reference sequence). The CDR3 coding sequence is TGTGCCAGCAGTAAGGACAGGGACTATGGCTACACCTTC. Its protein product is CASSKDRDYGYTF.

V and J are TRBV12-1 and TRBJ1-5. TRBV12-1 is termed a pseudogene. The CDR3 has 15 amino acids. CDR3 region: CASRDWDLGLQPQHF. The DNA for the CDR3 is TGTGCCAGCAGGGATTGGGACTTAGGGCTGCAGCCCCAGCATTTT.

The genes are TRBV18 and TRBJ1-2; D gene uncertain. The CDR3 sequence is 16 residues long. The ends were cut back, 0 bases at V and 2 bases at J, with 13 bases in the middle. Germline V CDR1 and CDR2: KGHSH, LQKENI. The CDR3 here is CASSPPLTGLNYGYTF. The CDR3 nucleotides are TGTGCCAGCTCACCACCACTCACGGGGTTGAACTATGGCTACACCTTC.